These T cell receptor beta chains were read from a single sample in a study of cytomegalovirus exposure and HLA in healthy donors. Clones were sequenced by immunoSEQ multiplex PCR, and TCRdb holds only the in-frame ones, with some missing. The repertoire shows approximately 110,000 clones; the top ten hold approximately 6.8%. The sample was PBMCs. Receptor source: a man aged 40-55 years in good health and CMV-seropositive. The CDR3 runs from the conserved cysteine through the conserved F or W. D genes are given only for firm matches.

v_call	d_call	j_call	cdr3_aa	cdr3_nt
TRBV21-1	-	TRBJ2-1	CASSKPAPSGLDNEQFF	TGTGCCAGCAGCAAACCCGCTCCTAGCGGCCTAGACAATGAGCAGTTCTTC
TRBV5-4	-	TRBJ2-7	CASSLSPGSYEQYF	TGTGCCAGCAGCTTGAGTCCGGGTTCCTACGAGCAGTACTTC
TRBV6-1	-	TRBJ2-1	CASRPQGSSYNEQFF	TGTGCCAGCAGACCGCAGGGGAGCTCCTACAATGAGCAGTTCTTC
TRBV5-1	TRBD2	TRBJ2-1	CASRLSSSGRGSTNEQFF	TGCGCCAGCAGGCTTTCTTCCAGCGGGAGAGGATCCACAAATGAGCAGTTCTTC
TRBV19	-	TRBJ2-7	CASSLGHSYEQYF	TGTGCCAGTAGTTTGGGGCACTCCTACGAGCAGTACTTC
TRBV2	-	TRBJ1-1	CASRDPGHNTEAFF	TGTGCCAGCAGAGATCCGGGACACAACACTGAAGCTTTCTTT
TRBV7-3	-	TRBJ2-5	CASSPRARETQYF	TGTGCCAGCAGCCCCAGGGCGAGAGAGACCCAGTACTTC
TRBV9	TRBD2	TRBJ2-5	CASSATLLAGEETQYF	TGTGCCAGCAGCGCAACCTTACTAGCGGGGGAAGAGACCCAGTACTTC
TRBV15	TRBD2	TRBJ2-3	CATSRATGGSTDTQYF	TGTGCCACCAGCAGAGCCACCGGGGGGAGCACAGATACGCAGTATTTT
TRBV7-8	-	TRBJ2-7	CASTIRGSSYEQYF	TGTGCCAGCACCATAAGGGGAAGCTCCTACGAGCAGTACTTC
TRBV29-1	TRBD2	TRBJ2-7	CSVEGPSGAYEQYF	TGCAGCGTTGAAGGTCCTAGCGGAGCTTACGAGCAGTACTTC
TRBV6-1	TRBD1	TRBJ1-2	CASSEGTGAYGYTF	TGTGCCAGCAGTGAGGGGACAGGGGCTTATGGCTACACCTTC
TRBV6-6	TRBD2	TRBJ2-7	CASRTSGTYEQYF	TGTGCCAGCAGAACTAGCGGTACCTACGAGCAGTACTTC
TRBV10-3	-	TRBJ2-3	CAISESTASRDTQYF	TGTGCCATCAGTGAGTCGACAGCCTCTAGAGATACGCAGTATTTT
TRBV9	-	TRBJ2-1	CASGRLTGSSYNEQFF	TGTGCCAGCGGCCGACTTACCGGCAGCTCCTACAATGAGCAGTTCTTC
TRBV27	TRBD2	TRBJ2-7	CASSLGTSGNYEQYF	TGTGCCAGCAGTTTGGGAACTAGCGGGAATTACGAGCAGTACTTC
TRBV5-1	-	TRBJ2-2	CASSMTVADTGELFF	TGCGCCAGCAGCATGACTGTCGCGGACACCGGGGAGCTGTTTTTT
TRBV5-1	-	TRBJ1-1	CASSPGHGFSNTEAFF	TGCGCCAGCAGCCCTGGACACGGTTTTTCGAACACTGAAGCTTTCTTT
TRBV11-1	-	TRBJ2-3	CASSLRGSRTDTQYF	TGTGCCAGCAGCTTAAGAGGGAGTCGGACAGATACGCAGTATTTT
TRBV5-1	TRBD2	TRBJ2-3	CASSTDSGTSTDTQYF	TGCGCCAGCAGCACGGATAGCGGGACGAGCACAGATACGCAGTATTTT
TRBV15	TRBD1	TRBJ1-1	CATSRRPGQGGTEAFF	TGTGCCACCAGCAGGAGGCCTGGACAGGGGGGAACTGAAGCTTTCTTT
TRBV2	TRBD2	TRBJ2-7	CASRGGYPKF	TGTGCCAGCAGGGGGGGGTACCCAAAGTTC
TRBV5-4	-	TRBJ1-4	CASSFWGGNEKLFF	TGTGCCAGCAGCTTCTGGGGGGGGAATGAAAAACTGTTTTTT
TRBV7-9	-	TRBJ2-3	CASSYGSDRTDTQYF	TGTGCCAGCAGCTACGGCAGCGACAGGACAGATACGCAGTATTTT
TRBV5-1	-	TRBJ1-5	CASSLSGGNQPQHF	TGCGCCAGCAGCTTGAGCGGGGGTAATCAGCCCCAGCATTTT
TRBV27	-	TRBJ1-1	CASSLFWYSEAFF	TGTGCCAGCAGTTTATTTTGGTACAGTGAAGCTTTCTTT
TRBV4-2	TRBD2	TRBJ2-3	CASSHGSSGITSTDTQYF	TGTGCCAGCAGCCATGGGTCTAGCGGGATTACTAGCACAGATACGCAGTATTTT
TRBV6-5	TRBD1	TRBJ1-1	CASSYGTEDAFF	TGTGCCAGCAGTTACGGGACAGAGGATGCTTTCTTT
TRBV5-1	TRBD2	TRBJ2-1	CASSPPWLAGDYNEQFF	TGCGCCAGCAGCCCCCCGTGGCTAGCGGGGGATTACAATGAGCAGTTCTTC
TRBV6-5	-	TRBJ1-2	CASSSPMDRPNYGYTF	TGTGCCAGCAGTTCCCCCATGGACAGACCTAACTATGGCTACACCTTC
TRBV12-5	-	TRBJ2-6	CASGRSGANVLAF	TGTGCTAGTGGCAGATCTGGGGCCAACGTCCTGGCTTTC
TRBV30	-	TRBJ1-4	CAWSYARSTNEKLFF	TGTGCCTGGAGTTACGCGAGATCAACTAATGAAAAACTGTTTTTT
TRBV2	TRBD1	TRBJ1-5	CASPYPPVGTGGEQPQHF	TGTGCCAGCCCGTATCCGCCCGTGGGGACAGGGGGTGAGCAGCCCCAGCATTTT
TRBV2	TRBD1	TRBJ2-2	CASNRQGVMTGELFF	TGTGCCAGCAATCGGCAGGGGGTGATGACCGGGGAGCTGTTTTTT
TRBV10-3	-	TRBJ1-1	CAIGAENTEAFF	TGTGCCATCGGGGCAGAGAACACTGAAGCTTTCTTT
TRBV28	TRBD1	TRBJ2-7	CASSYPPGQGFYEQYF	TGTGCCAGCAGTTATCCTCCGGGACAGGGTTTTTACGAGCAGTACTTC
TRBV6-6	-	TRBJ1-5	CASSYIGRSPGEPQHF	TGTGCCAGCAGTTACATTGGGAGATCCCCCGGGGAGCCCCAGCATTTT
TRBV7-9	TRBD1	TRBJ2-1	CASSLEGARYNEQFF	TGTGCCAGCAGCTTAGAGGGGGCGCGCTACAATGAGCAGTTCTTC
TRBV28	TRBD2	TRBJ2-5	CASSPKGLAGAVTQYF	TGTGCCAGCAGCCCCAAGGGACTAGCGGGAGCGGTGACCCAGTACTTC
TRBV18	-	TRBJ2-5	CASSPKAGETQYF	TGTGCCAGCTCACCGAAGGCAGGGGAGACCCAGTACTTC
TRBV29-1	-	TRBJ2-3	CSVEVGITDTQYF	TGCAGCGTTGAAGTCGGGATCACAGATACGCAGTATTTT
TRBV5-4	TRBD1	TRBJ2-1	CASSSGQGALNEQFF	TGTGCCAGCAGCTCGGGACAGGGGGCGTTGAATGAGCAGTTCTTC
TRBV28	TRBD1	TRBJ1-2	CASSWTGWGYGYTF	TGTGCCAGCAGTTGGACAGGGTGGGGATATGGCTACACCTTC
TRBV9	-	TRBJ1-5	CASSVGVGNQPQHF	TGTGCCAGCAGCGTAGGAGTGGGCAATCAGCCCCAGCATTTT
TRBV6-5	-	TRBJ2-7	CASSYSARVYEQYF	TGTGCCAGCAGTTACTCGGCCAGGGTATACGAGCAGTACTTC
TRBV10-3	TRBD2	TRBJ2-1	CAISGGGASGRFNEQFF	TGTGCCATCAGTGGCGGAGGGGCTAGCGGGAGATTTAATGAGCAGTTCTTC